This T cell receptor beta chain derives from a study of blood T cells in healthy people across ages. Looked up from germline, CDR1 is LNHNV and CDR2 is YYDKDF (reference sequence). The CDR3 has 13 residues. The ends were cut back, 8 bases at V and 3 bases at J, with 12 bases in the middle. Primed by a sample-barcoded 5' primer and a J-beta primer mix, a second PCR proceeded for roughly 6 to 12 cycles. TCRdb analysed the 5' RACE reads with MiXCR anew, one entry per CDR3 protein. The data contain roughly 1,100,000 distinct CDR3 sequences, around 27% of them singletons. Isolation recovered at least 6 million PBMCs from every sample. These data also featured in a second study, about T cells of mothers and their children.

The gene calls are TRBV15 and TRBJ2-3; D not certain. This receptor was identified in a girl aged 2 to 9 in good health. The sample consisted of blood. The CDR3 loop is CATETEGTDTQYF. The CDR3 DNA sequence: TGTGCCACCGAGACTGAAGGAACAGATACGCAGTATTTT.